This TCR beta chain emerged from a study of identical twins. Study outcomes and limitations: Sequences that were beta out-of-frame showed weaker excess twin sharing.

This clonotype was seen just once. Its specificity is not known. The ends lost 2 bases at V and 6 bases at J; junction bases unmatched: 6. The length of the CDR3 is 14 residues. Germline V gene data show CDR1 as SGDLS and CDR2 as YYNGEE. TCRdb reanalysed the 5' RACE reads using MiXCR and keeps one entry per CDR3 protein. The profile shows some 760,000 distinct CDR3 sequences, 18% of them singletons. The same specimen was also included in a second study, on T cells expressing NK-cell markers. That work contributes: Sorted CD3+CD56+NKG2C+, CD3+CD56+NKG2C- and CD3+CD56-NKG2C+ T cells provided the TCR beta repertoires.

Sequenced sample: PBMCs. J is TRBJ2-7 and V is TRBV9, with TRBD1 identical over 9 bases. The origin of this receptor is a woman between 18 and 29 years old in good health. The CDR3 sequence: CASSVTGGSGEQYF. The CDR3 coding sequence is TGTGCCAGCAGCGTGACAGGGGGGTCCGGCGAGCAGTACTTC.